Following are 27 T cell receptor beta chains from one sample sequenced in a study of cytomegalovirus exposure and HLA in healthy donors. The PCR ran on 60 Vbeta and 13 Jbeta primers. Data came from immunoSEQ multiplex PCR; TCRdb stores just in-frame clones and leaves some out. The sample shows about 110,000 clones, around 76% of them seen only once. The sample taken for sequencing was PBMCs. These receptors were taken from a man aged 18 to 29 in good health and CMV-seronegative.

V and J are TRBV18 and TRBJ2-1; TRBD2 matches 13 bases. CDR1 is KGHSH and CDR2 is LQKENI in the germline V gene. The length of the CDR3 is 15 residues. V lost 5 bases and J lost 10; bases outside the gene matches: 8. For the CDR3, the DNA is TGTGCCAGCTCAGAGACTAGCGGGGGGCAGGGGGAGCAGTTCTTC. Translated, it gives CASSETSGGQGEQFF.

This clone was detected only a few times. The rearrangement uses TRBV6-1 and TRBJ1-1; 9 positions match TRBD1. The length of the CDR3 is 14 residues. The junction had 4 bases not matched to a gene; V was cut back by 4 bases and J by 4 bases. Germline values: CDR1 MNHNS, CDR2 SASEGT. DNA of the CDR3: TGTGCCAGCAGTGCACAGGGGGCGATCACTGAAGCTTTCTTT. Encoded protein: CASSAQGAITEAFF.

This clone was picked up one time. Its ends do not fully match the called genes, so a read error is possible. The genes are TRBV5-6 and TRBJ1-2, with 10 bases aligning to TRBD1. Germline V gene sequence: CDR1 SGHDT, CDR2 YYEEEE. This CDR3 is built from 19 residues. In nucleotides, the CDR3 is TGTGCCAGCAGCCGGGTAGGCGGACAGGGGGTGATTCCTAACTATGGCTACCCCTTC. It codes for CASSRVGGQGVIPNYGYPF.

Worth noting for this clone: This sample also contains other DNA sequences that code for the same CDR3. J is TRBJ2-7 and V is TRBV18, with 8 nucleotides matching TRBD2. V dropped 6 bases and J dropped 2; count of bases not matched to a gene: 3. Germline CDR1 reads KGHSH; CDR2 reads LQKENI. This CDR3 comprises 13 residues. CDR3 nucleotides: TGTGCCAGCTCTCCGCGGGGGGCCTACGAGCAGTACTTC. Translated: CASSPRGAYEQYF.

The chain uses TRBV18 and TRBJ1-5; the match to TRBD1 covers 7 bases. Germline CDR1 and CDR2: KGHSH and LQKENI. The CDR3 consists of 14 residues. V lost 2 bases and J lost 6; bases outside the gene matches: 4. As DNA, the CDR3 is TGTGCCAGCTCACCAGCAGGGGACAGTCAGCCCCAGCATTTT. This translates into CASSPAGDSQPQHF. Complete variable domain (other parts from reference TRBV18 and TRBJ1-5): NAGVMQNPRHLVRRRGQEARLRCSPMKGHSHVYWYRQLPEEGLKFMVYLQKENIIDESGMPKERFSAEFPKEGPSILRIQQVVRGDSAAYFCASSPAGDSQPQHFGDGTRLSIL.

The chain combines TRBV7-9 with TRBJ2-5; 7 bases are a match to TRBD2. Trimming removed 1 base from V and 2 bases from J; junction bases left unmatched: 4. The CDR3 contains 15 residues. Germline CDR1 and CDR2: SEHNR and FQNEAQ (reference sequence). The CDR3 is CASSLGLAVQETQYF. Written as DNA, the CDR3 is TGTGCCAGCAGCTTAGGTCTAGCGGTTCAAGAGACCCAGTACTTC.

V gene TRBV6-1 combines with J gene TRBJ1-3; D is unclear. Trimming took off 4 bases at V and 1 base at J, with 8 bases between the two ends. The CDR3 is 14 amino acids. Germline loops: CDR1 MNHNS, CDR2 SASEGT. This CDR3 is CASSARESGNTIYF. CDR3 DNA: TGTGCCAGCAGTGCTCGGGAGTCTGGAAACACCATATATTTT.

The chain uses TRBV5-4 and TRBJ2-5; a weak D match, TRBD2 (6 bases). Trimming took 0 bases from V and 3 from J, leaving 9 bases between them. Germline values: CDR1 SGHNT, CDR2 YYREEE (reference sequence). The CDR3 is 14 residues long. The CDR3 DNA sequence: TGTGCCAGCAGCTTGGTGGTAGCGGAAGAGACCCAGTACTTC. Its protein is CASSLVVAEETQYF.

The chain is built from TRBV10-3 and TRBJ1-6, with 8 bases that match TRBD1. The germline V gene encodes CDR1 ENHRY and CDR2 SYGVKD. This CDR3 has 15 residues. J gave up 3 bases and V 6 bases, and 4 bases lay outside the gene matches. The CDR3 is CAISPDRDYNSPLHF. CDR3 in DNA: TGTGCCATCAGCCCGGACAGGGACTATAATTCACCCCTCCACTTT.

This chain links TRBV2 with TRBJ1-5; D might be TRBD1 (5 bases). Germline lookup yields CDR1 SNHLY and CDR2 FYNNEI. V was cut by 2 bases and J by 6 bases, with 14 bases left in between. The CDR3 extends over 15 amino acids. CDR3 in amino acids: CASSEMGSGFQPQHF. DNA of the CDR3: TGTGCCAGCAGTGAAATGGGCTCAGGGTTTCAGCCCCAGCATTTT.

This sequence joins TRBV11-2 and TRBJ1-2, with D possibly being TRBD1 (5 bases). CDR3 size: 12 residues. Germline-derived CDR1 and CDR2 are SGHAT and FQNNGV. V was pared by 5 bases and J by 8 bases, with 12 bases between. The CDR3 nucleotides read TGTGCCAGCAGCCCCGGGGGTTACGGCTACACCTTC. It yields the protein CASSPGGYGYTF.

In DNA, the CDR3 is TGCGCCAGCAGCATCCTGCCGGGGAGCTCTGGAAACACCATATATTTT. Amino acids: CASSILPGSSGNTIYF. J is TRBJ1-3 and V is TRBV5-1, with D unclear. V was trimmed by 4 bases and J by 0 bases, leaving 14 bases between them. This CDR3 contains 16 residues. Germline assignment: CDR1 SGHRS and CDR2 YFSETQ.

The genes are TRBV19 and TRBJ1-1; 7 bases map to TRBD1. This CDR3 has 14 amino acids. The J segment lost 2 bases and the V segment lost 3 bases, leaving 3 bases of the junction unmatched. Per the germline V gene, CDR1 is LNHDA and CDR2 is SQIVND (reference sequence). The DNA for the CDR3 is TGTGCCAGTAGTATCGGGACAGTCAACACTGAAGCTTTCTTT. Translated, it gives CASSIGTVNTEAFF. The full variable domain, with the rest looked up from reference TRBV19 and TRBJ1-1, is DGGITQSPKYLFRKEGQNVTLSCEQNLNHDAMYWYRQDPGQGLRLIYYSQIVNDFQKGDIAEGYSVSREKKESFPLTVTSAQKNPTAFYLCASSIGTVNTEAFFGQGTRLTVV.

The chain couples TRBV9 to TRBJ2-3; D not resolved. V shed 0 bases and J shed 9 bases, with 11 bases lying between them. The CDR3 totals 13 residues. Germline CDR1 is SGDLS and CDR2 is YYNGEE. CDR3: CASSVDLSTTQYF. DNA of the CDR3: TGTGCCAGCAGCGTAGATTTAAGTACAACGCAGTATTTT.

This chain links TRBV9 with TRBJ1-1; D call uncertain. V was pared by 4 bases and J by 2 bases, with 9 bases between. Germline-derived CDR1 and CDR2 are SGDLS and YYNGEE. CDR3 length: 13 amino acids. CDR3 bases: TGTGCCAGCAGCACCCGGAGCAACACTGAAGCTTTCTTT. Its translation is CASSTRSNTEAFF.

The chain has TRBV19 and TRBJ1-2; a weak D match, TRBD1 (5 bases). Looked up from germline, CDR1 is LNHDA and CDR2 is SQIVND (reference sequence). Between the trimmed V and J ends, which lost 9 bases and 2 bases, there was a span of 25 bases. This CDR3 has 17 amino acids. In DNA form, the CDR3 reads TGTGCCAGCCGAGTTGGGGCAACAACGGCCCGCAACTATGGCTACACCTTC. Its protein is CASRVGATTARNYGYTF. The full variable domain, in which reference TRBV19 and TRBJ1-2 provide the parts outside the CDR3, is DGGITQSPKYLFRKEGQNVTLSCEQNLNHDAMYWYRQDPGQGLRLIYYSQIVNDFQKGDIAEGYSVSREKKESFPLTVTSAQKNPTAFYLCASRVGATTARNYGYTFGSGTRLTVV.

Only a few counts were recorded for this clone. The V call is TRBV6-6, the J call TRBJ1-2, with 7 bases lining up with TRBD1. Germline CDR1 MNHNY, CDR2 SVGAGI (reference sequence). The CDR3 extends over 12 amino acids. V lost 4 bases, J lost 8 bases, and 4 bases stayed unmatched. This CDR3 is CASSSQGGGYTF. CDR3 in DNA: TGTGCCAGCAGTTCCCAGGGGGGCGGCTACACCTTC.

V gene TRBV29-1 combines with J gene TRBJ2-1; 7 bases are a match to TRBD1. Per germline, CDR1 SQVTM and CDR2 ANQGSEA. Trimming cost V 2 bases and J 5 bases; bases outside gene matches: 6. CDR3 length equals 14 residues. The CDR3 DNA reads TGCAGCGTTGAAATACAGGGGCCAAACAATGAGCAGTTCTTC. Translation gives CSVEIQGPNNEQFF.

The V and J genes are TRBV10-3 and TRBJ2-3; D perhaps matches TRBD1 (5 bases). The CDR3 has 14 residues. Germline V gene data show CDR1 as ENHRY and CDR2 as SYGVKD. V was cut by 7 bases and J by 3 bases, with 14 bases left in between. DNA for the CDR3: TGTGCCATCACCGAGCAGGGTAGGACAGATACGCAGTATTTT. It is translated as CAITEQGRTDTQYF.

The chain uses TRBV19 and TRBJ2-3; no firm D call. Per germline, CDR1 LNHDA and CDR2 SQIVND (reference sequence). This CDR3 has 13 residues. The V end lost 5 bases, the J end lost 4 bases, and 10 bases lay between the germline ends. The CDR3 bases are TGTGCCAGTAGTTCCAGTGATTCAGATACGCAGTATTTT. Translation: CASSSSDSDTQYF.

This rearrangement joins TRBV6-5 to TRBJ1-1, with D hard to call. Trimming removed 6 bases from V and 3 bases from J, with 8 bases in between. The CDR3 spans 12 residues. Germline CDR1 reads MNHEY; CDR2 reads SVGAGI. In DNA form, the CDR3 reads TGTGCCAGCAGCCGCGACTACACTGAAGCTTTCTTT. Translation gives CASSRDYTEAFF.

This clone was found a few times. This chain joins TRBV28 and TRBJ1-2; 7 nucleotides align to TRBD1. With V trimmed by 8 bases and J by 8 bases, 14 bases remained unmatched. Germline V gene data show CDR1 as MDHEN and CDR2 as SYDVKM. The CDR3 sequence is 14 residues long. CDR3: CASSVGGQFDGYTF. The CDR3, as DNA: TGTGCCAGCTCAGTTGGGGGACAGTTTGACGGCTACACCTTC.

V usage is TRBV5-4 and J usage is TRBJ2-7; TRBD2 aligns across 8 bases. Germline V gene data show CDR1 as SGHNT and CDR2 as YYREEE (reference sequence). V shed 4 bases, J shed 5 bases, and the junction held 17 bases outside the gene matches. The CDR3 length is 17 residues. The CDR3 bases are TGTGCCAGCAGCGACATAACTGTGGGTCTAGCGGGCCACGAGCAGTACTTC. It is translated as CASSDITVGLAGHEQYF.

V usage is TRBV5-4 and J usage is TRBJ2-2; D gene unclear. The CDR3 runs to 15 residues. The germline V gene encodes CDR1 SGHNT and CDR2 YYREEE (reference sequence). Deletions cut 1 base from V and 3 bases from J, with 10 bases between. Here the CDR3 reads CASSLMGADTGELFF. DNA for the CDR3: TGTGCCAGCAGCTTGATGGGCGCAGACACCGGGGAGCTGTTTTTT.

The V gene is TRBV9, the J gene TRBJ1-1; D unclear. The CDR3 is 16 amino acids. V was cut by 0 bases and J by 1 base, with 13 bases left in between. CDR1 and CDR2 from the germline V gene are SGDLS and YYNGEE. The CDR3 nucleotides are TGTGCCAGCAGCGTAGCGGCCGGACTTACGAACACTGAAGCTTTCTTT. It is translated as CASSVAAGLTNTEAFF.

The chain recombines TRBV5-6 with TRBJ2-6; unclear D gene. V was trimmed by 0 bases and J by 0 bases, leaving 10 bases between them. The CDR3 consists of 17 residues. Germline V gene data show CDR1 as SGHDT and CDR2 as YYEEEE. This chain's CDR3 is CASSLVTVPSGANVLTF. CDR3 nucleotide sequence: TGTGCCAGCAGCTTGGTTACAGTTCCCTCTGGGGCCAACGTCCTGACTTTC.

The chain employs TRBV7-3 and TRBJ2-7, with 7 bases that match TRBD2. CDR3 length: 17 residues. The germline gives CDR1 SGHTA, CDR2 FQGTGA. With 0 bases clipped from V and 9 bases from J, the junction kept 17 bases outside the gene matches. The CDR3 coding sequence is TGTGCCAGCAGCTTAACCCAATCCGGGAGGCTGGACAAGGGGCAGTACTTC. This gives the protein CASSLTQSGRLDKGQYF.